This TCR beta chain was captured in a study of blood T cell repertoires in COVID-19. Background on the study: COVID-19 samples from acute and convalescent phases originated in the United States, Italy and Spain. T cells, B-cell-depleted T cells, or PBMCs supplied cDNA or gDNA.

In the original analysis: Reference gene primers were amplified, and this amplification served to estimate nucleated cell counts. Clones were sequenced by immunoSEQ multiplex PCR, and TCRdb holds only the in-frame ones, with some missing. Clone size and V and J calls were adopted from that table, with D and trimming inferred from the DNA. The table shows around 380,000 clones, with roughly 77% occurring only once. The CDR3 extends over 15 amino acids. The V end lost 1 base, the J end lost 5 bases, and 15 bases lay between the germline ends. The V gene's germline CDR1 is SSHAT and CDR2 FNYEAQ (reference sequence).

Material for sequencing was peripheral blood. This chain connects TRBV7-7 to TRBJ2-7; D is perhaps TRBD1 (6 bases). The clonotype comes from a human donor with acute or convalescent COVID-19. The donor label of this sample is uncertain. The DNA of the CDR3 is TGTGCCAGCAGCTTAGGCTCAGGGGCGCAGGACGAGCAGTACTTC. Protein product: CASSLGSGAQDEQYF. Full variable domain (remainder filled in from reference TRBV7-7 and TRBJ2-7): GAGVSQSPRYKVTKRGQDVTLRCDPISSHATLYWYQQALGQGPEFLTYFNYEAQPDKSGLPSDRFSAERPEGSISTLTIQRTEQRDSAMYRCASSLGSGAQDEQYFGPGTRLTVT.